These 11 T cell receptor beta chains were all obtained from the same sample, sequenced in a study of T cell repertoires in cytomegalovirus infection. Their target antigens are unknown. In TCRdb, the reads were re-called with MiXCR into one record per CDR3 protein. This repertoire shows just under 500,000 distinct CDR3 sequences, 30% to 35% found once; its top ten account for around a sixth. The specimen was cultured PBMCs, collected from culture after CMV antigen stimulation. Every receptor here comes from a human donor in good health (CMV status not recorded). Some clones in this sample may be carry-over from other donors' samples.

The V call is TRBV6-1, the J call TRBJ2-7; 11 nucleotides agree with TRBD1. The germline V gene has CDR1 MNHNS and CDR2 SASEGT. The CDR3 covers 12 residues. Trimming at V came to 9 bases and at J to 5 bases, leaving 3 bases not matched to a gene. The CDR3 DNA is TGTGCCAGTGGGACAGGGGGTAACGAGCAGTACGTC. It translates to CASGTGGNEQYV.

The CDR3 is CASSYRTDERGEQYF. CDR3 nucleotide sequence: TGTGCCAGCAGCTACCGCACCGACGAGCGGGGCGAGCAGTACTTC. The chain carries TRBV11-2 and TRBJ2-7, with 7 bases fitting TRBD2. V shed 4 bases, J shed 6 bases, and the junction held 12 bases outside the gene matches. CDR1 SGHAT and CDR2 FQNNGV come from the germline V gene. This CDR3 spans 15 amino acids.

This clonotype showed up just a few times. The chain uses TRBV6-1 and TRBJ2-1; 9 nucleotides match TRBD2. Looked up from germline, CDR1 is MNHNS and CDR2 is SASEGT. The length of the CDR3 is 14 residues. With 6 bases clipped from V and 8 bases from J, the junction kept 8 bases outside the gene matches. This CDR3 is CASRRLAEGDEQFF. In DNA, the CDR3 is TGTGCCAGCAGAAGACTAGCGGAGGGGGATGAGCAGTTCTTC.

The V call is TRBV10-3, the J call TRBJ2-1; 13 positions match TRBD2. Per germline, CDR1 ENHRY and CDR2 SYGVKD. V lost 2 bases, J lost 8 bases, and 9 bases stayed unmatched. CDR3 length equals 17 residues. The CDR3 DNA follows: TGTGCCATCAGTGAGCAACTAGCGGGAGGGTTTGGCGATGAGCAGTTCTTC. Translation gives CAISEQLAGGFGDEQFF.

This chain uses TRBV27 with TRBJ1-4, with TRBD1 as a possible D gene (5 bases). The germline CDR1 and CDR2 sequences are MNHEY and SMNVEV (reference sequence). There are 15 residues in the CDR3. V gave up 6 bases and J gave up 12 bases, with 23 bases separating them. The CDR3 DNA reads TGTGCCAGCAGAGAAACCGGGCGCCCGAGGGGAGAACTGTTTTTT. Protein sequence: CASRETGRPRGELFF.

The rearrangement links TRBV20-1 to TRBJ2-7; D is unresolved. Trimming left V 4 bases short and J 2 bases short, with 18 bases between. CDR1 is DFQATT, CDR2 SNEGSKA, per germline (reference sequence). CDR3 length equals 15 residues. CDR3 sequence: CSATEILEPTYEQYF. As DNA, the CDR3 is TGCAGTGCTACAGAAATACTGGAGCCCACCTACGAGCAGTACTTC.

Only a few counts were recorded for this clonotype. This chain joins TRBV28 and TRBJ1-5, with 7 bases identical to TRBD1. Trimming at V came to 7 bases and at J to 5 bases, leaving 11 bases not matched to a gene. Germline CDR1 MDHEN, CDR2 SYDVKM. The CDR3 is 15 amino acids. CDR3 residues: CASKPPTGVDQPQHF. The CDR3 DNA sequence: TGTGCCAGCAAACCCCCTACAGGGGTAGATCAGCCCCAGCATTTT. The whole variable domain, remainder taken from reference TRBV28 and TRBJ1-5, is DVKVTQSSRYLVKRTGEKVFLECVQDMDHENMFWYRQDPGLGLRLIYFSYDVKMKEKGDIPEGYSVSREKKERFSLILESASTNQTSMYLCASKPPTGVDQPQHFGDGTRLSIL.

In this sample, this clonotype turned up a few times. Mismatch with germline at one junction end may stem from a read error. The genes are TRBV7-2 and TRBJ2-1, with 9 bases identical to TRBD1. Per the germline V gene, CDR1 is SGHTA and CDR2 is FQGNSA. The CDR3 contains 13 residues. CDR3 sequence reads: CASRFAPGQGDIF. CDR3 in DNA: TGTGCCAGCAGGTTCGCCCCGGGACAGGGCGACATCTTC.

The rearrangement joins TRBV11-2 to TRBJ2-2; D might be TRBD1 (7 bases). CDR1 SGHAT and CDR2 FQNNGV come from the germline V gene. V gave up 0 bases and J gave up 3 bases, with 14 bases separating them. The CDR3 loop spans 17 amino acids. CDR3 nucleotide sequence: TGTGCCAGCAGCTTAGACTCCCCAGGGGGGCACACCGGGGAGCTGTTTTTT. This translates into CASSLDSPGGHTGELFF.

This clonotype was observed a few times. V gene TRBV20-1 combines with J gene TRBJ2-5, with 8 bases fitting TRBD2. Losses at the gene ends were 6 bases for V and 5 bases for J; bases not matched to a gene: 11. Germline assignment: CDR1 DFQATT and CDR2 SNEGSKA (reference sequence). The CDR3 has 14 amino acids. In nucleotides, the CDR3 is TGCAGTGCAACCGGGACTCCGGGGGGGGAGACCCAGTACTTC. Translated: CSATGTPGGETQYF.

Many counts were recorded for this clonotype. The V gene is TRBV7-2, the J gene TRBJ2-3, with a possible D match to TRBD1 (5 bases). Germline lookup yields CDR1 SGHTA and CDR2 FQGNSA. The germline V and J ends were trimmed by 1 base and 0 bases, with 17 bases remaining between them. This CDR3 is 18 amino acids long. As DNA, the CDR3 is TGTGCCAGCAGCTTAGGTTTGGTAGGGGCGGCGAGCACAGATACGCAGTATTTT. This codes for CASSLGLVGAASTDTQYF.